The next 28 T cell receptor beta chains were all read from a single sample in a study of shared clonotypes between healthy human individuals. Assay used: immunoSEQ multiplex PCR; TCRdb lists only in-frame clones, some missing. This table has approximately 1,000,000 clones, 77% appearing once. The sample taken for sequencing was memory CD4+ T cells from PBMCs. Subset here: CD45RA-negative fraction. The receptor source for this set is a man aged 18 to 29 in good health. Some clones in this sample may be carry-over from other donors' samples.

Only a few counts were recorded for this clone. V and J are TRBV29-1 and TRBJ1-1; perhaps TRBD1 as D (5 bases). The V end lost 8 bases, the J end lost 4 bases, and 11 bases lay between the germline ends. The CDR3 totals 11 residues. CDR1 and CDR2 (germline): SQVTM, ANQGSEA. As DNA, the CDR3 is TGCAGCTGTGGGGGGTTCACTGAAGCTTTCTTT. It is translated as CSCGGFTEAFF.

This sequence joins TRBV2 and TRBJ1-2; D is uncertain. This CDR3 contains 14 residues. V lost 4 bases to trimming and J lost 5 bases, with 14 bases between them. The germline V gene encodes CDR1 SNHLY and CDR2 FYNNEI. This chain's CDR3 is CASSVKQATYGYTF. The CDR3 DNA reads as TGTGCCAGCAGTGTAAAGCAGGCCACATATGGCTACACCTTC.

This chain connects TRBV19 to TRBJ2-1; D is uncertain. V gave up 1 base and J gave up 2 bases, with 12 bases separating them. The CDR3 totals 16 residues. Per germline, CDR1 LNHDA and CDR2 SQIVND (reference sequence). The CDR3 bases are TGTGCCAGTAGTATAGGGCTAGTCTTACCCTACAATGAGCAGTTCTTC. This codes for CASSIGLVLPYNEQFF. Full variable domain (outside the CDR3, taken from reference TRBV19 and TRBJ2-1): DGGITQSPKYLFRKEGQNVTLSCEQNLNHDAMYWYRQDPGQGLRLIYYSQIVNDFQKGDIAEGYSVSREKKESFPLTVTSAQKNPTAFYLCASSIGLVLPYNEQFFGPGTRLTVL.

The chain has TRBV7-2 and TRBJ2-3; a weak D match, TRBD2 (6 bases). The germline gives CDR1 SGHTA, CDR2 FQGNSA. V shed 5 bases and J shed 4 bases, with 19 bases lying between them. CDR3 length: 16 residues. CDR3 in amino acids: CASSLRGPRVPDTQYF. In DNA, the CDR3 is TGTGCCAGCAGCCTGCGGGGACCAAGAGTCCCAGATACGCAGTATTTT.

The CDR3, as DNA: TGTGCCAGCAGGCCGTCCGGGACAGGTCCCACAGATACGCAGTATTTT. As protein: CASRPSGTGPTDTQYF. The J gene is TRBJ2-3, the V gene TRBV7-9, with 8 bases that match TRBD1. Trimming removed 6 bases from V and 2 bases from J; junction bases left unmatched: 10. Germline assignment: CDR1 SEHNR and CDR2 FQNEAQ (reference sequence). The CDR3 runs to 16 residues.

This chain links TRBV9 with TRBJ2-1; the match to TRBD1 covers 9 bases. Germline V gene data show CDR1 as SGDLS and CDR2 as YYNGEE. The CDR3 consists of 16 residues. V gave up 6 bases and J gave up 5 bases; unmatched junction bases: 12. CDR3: CASTLDGTGIHNEQFF. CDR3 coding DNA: TGTGCCAGCACCCTAGATGGGACAGGGATCCACAATGAGCAGTTCTTC.

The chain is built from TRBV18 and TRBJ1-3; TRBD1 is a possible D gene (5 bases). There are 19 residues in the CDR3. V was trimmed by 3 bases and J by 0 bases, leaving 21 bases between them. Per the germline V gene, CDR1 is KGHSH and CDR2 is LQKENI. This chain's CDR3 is CASSPLRQNTILSGNTIYF. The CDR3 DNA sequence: TGTGCCAGCTCACCCCTCAGACAGAATACTATCCTCTCTGGAAACACCATATATTTT.

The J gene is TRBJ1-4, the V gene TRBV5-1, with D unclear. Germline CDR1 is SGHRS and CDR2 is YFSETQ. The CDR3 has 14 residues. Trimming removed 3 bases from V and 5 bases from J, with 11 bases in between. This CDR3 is CASSSGRRNEKLFF. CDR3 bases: TGCGCCAGCAGCTCTGGACGGAGAAATGAAAAACTGTTTTTT. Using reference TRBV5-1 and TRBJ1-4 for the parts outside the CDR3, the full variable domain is KAGVTQTPRYLIKTRGQQVTLSCSPISGHRSVSWYQQTPGQGLQFLFEYFSETQRNKGNFPGRFSGRQFSNSRSEMNVSTLELGDSALYLCASSSGRRNEKLFFGSGTQLSVL.

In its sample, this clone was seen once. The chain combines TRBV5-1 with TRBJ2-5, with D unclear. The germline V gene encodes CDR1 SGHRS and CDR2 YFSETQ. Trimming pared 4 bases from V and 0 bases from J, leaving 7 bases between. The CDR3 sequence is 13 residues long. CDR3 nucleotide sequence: TGCGCCAGCAGCCCGTGGGACCAAGAGACCCAGTACTTC. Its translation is CASSPWDQETQYF.

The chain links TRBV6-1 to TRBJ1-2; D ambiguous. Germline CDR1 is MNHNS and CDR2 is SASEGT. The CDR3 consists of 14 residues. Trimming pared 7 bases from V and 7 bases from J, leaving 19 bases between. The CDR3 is CASMGRASEFGYTF. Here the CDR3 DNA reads TGTGCCAGCATGGGGAGGGCTTCGGAGTTTGGCTACACCTTC.

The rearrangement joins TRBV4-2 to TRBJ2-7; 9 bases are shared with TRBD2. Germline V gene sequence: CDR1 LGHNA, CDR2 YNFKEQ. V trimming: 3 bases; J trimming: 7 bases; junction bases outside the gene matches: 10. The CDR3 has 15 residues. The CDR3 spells CASSHIAGASDEQYF. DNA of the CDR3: TGTGCCAGCAGCCATATAGCGGGAGCTTCGGATGAGCAGTACTTC.

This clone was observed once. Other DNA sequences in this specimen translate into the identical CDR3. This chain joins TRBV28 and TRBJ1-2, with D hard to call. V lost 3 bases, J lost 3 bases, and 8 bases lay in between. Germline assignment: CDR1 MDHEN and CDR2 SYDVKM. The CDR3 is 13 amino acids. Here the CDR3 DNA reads TGTGCCAGCAGTTTCTCTGGAGACTATGGCTACACCTTC. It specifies CASSFSGDYGYTF.

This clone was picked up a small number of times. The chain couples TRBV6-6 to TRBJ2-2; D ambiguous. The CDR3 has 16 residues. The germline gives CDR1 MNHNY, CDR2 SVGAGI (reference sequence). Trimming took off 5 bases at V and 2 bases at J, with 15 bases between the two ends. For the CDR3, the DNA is TGTGCCAGCAGTAAGGACCCCCCCGGAAACACCGGGGAGCTGTTTTTT. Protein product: CASSKDPPGNTGELFF.

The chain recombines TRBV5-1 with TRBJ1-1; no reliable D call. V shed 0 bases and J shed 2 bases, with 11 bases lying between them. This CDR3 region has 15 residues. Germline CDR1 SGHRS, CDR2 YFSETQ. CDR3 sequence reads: CASSLGHRTNTEAFF. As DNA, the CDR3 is TGCGCCAGCAGCTTGGGGCACAGAACTAACACTGAAGCTTTCTTT.

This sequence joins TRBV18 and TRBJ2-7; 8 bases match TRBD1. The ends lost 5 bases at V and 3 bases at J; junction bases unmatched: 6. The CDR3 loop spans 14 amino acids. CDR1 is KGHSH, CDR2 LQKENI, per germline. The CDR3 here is CASSSRDRSYEQYF. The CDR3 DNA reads TGTGCCAGCTCAAGCCGGGACAGGAGCTACGAGCAGTACTTC.

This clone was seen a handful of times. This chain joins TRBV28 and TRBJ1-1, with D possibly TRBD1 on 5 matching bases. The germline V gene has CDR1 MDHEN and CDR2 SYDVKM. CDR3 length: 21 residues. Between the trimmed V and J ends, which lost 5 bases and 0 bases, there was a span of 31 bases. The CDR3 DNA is TGTGCCAGCAGTAACTCCCTCCACCGGAGAGGTGAGAGGGGAATGAACACTGAAGCTTTCTTT. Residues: CASSNSLHRRGERGMNTEAFF. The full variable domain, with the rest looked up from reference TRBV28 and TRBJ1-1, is DVKVTQSSRYLVKRTGEKVFLECVQDMDHENMFWYRQDPGLGLRLIYFSYDVKMKEKGDIPEGYSVSREKKERFSLILESASTNQTSMYLCASSNSLHRRGERGMNTEAFFGQGTRLTVV.

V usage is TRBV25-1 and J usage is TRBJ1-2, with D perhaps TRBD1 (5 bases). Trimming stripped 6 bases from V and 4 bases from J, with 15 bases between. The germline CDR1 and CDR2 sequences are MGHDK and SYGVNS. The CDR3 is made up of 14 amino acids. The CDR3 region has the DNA TGTGCCAGCAGGGCCCCACAGGAGACCTATGGCTACACCTTC. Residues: CASRAPQETYGYTF.

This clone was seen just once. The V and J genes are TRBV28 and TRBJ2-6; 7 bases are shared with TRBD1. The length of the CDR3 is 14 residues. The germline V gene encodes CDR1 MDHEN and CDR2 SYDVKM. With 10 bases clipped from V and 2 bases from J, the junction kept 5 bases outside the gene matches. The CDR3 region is CATTGTAGANVLTF. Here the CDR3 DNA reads TGTGCCACAACCGGGACAGCTGGGGCCAACGTCCTGACTTTC.

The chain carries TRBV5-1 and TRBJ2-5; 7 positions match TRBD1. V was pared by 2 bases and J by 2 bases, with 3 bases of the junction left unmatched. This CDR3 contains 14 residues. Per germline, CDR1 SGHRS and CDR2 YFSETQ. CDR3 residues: CASSFRQGQETQYF. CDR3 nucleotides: TGCGCCAGCAGCTTTAGACAGGGACAAGAGACCCAGTACTTC.

In nucleotides, the CDR3 is TGCGCCAGCCTGGGACTAGCGGGAGGTTGGCCCGGGGAGCTGTTTTTT. Amino acid sequence: CASLGLAGGWPGELFF. The chain carries TRBV4-1 and TRBJ2-2; 15 bases are a match to TRBD2. V was pared by 8 bases and J by 6 bases, with 7 bases of the junction left unmatched. In germline, CDR1 is MGHRA, CDR2 YSYEKL. CDR3 length: 16 residues.

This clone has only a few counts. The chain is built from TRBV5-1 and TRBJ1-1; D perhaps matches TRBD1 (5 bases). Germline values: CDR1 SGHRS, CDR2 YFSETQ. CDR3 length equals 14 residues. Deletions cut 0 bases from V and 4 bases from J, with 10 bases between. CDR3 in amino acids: CASSLEQGTTEAFF. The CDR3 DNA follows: TGCGCCAGCAGCTTGGAGCAGGGAACCACTGAAGCTTTCTTT.

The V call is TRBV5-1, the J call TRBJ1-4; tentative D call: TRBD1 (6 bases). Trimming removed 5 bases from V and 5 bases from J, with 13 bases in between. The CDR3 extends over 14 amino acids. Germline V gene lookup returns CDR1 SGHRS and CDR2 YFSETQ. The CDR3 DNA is TGCGCCAGCAGTACGGGGGCGGGGAATGAAAAACTGTTTTTT. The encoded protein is CASSTGAGNEKLFF.

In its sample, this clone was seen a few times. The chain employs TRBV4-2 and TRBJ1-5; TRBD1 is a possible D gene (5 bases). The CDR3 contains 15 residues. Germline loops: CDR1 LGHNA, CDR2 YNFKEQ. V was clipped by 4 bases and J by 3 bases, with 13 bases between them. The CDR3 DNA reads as TGTGCCAGCAGCCCCGCGGGGGGAACCAATCAGCCCCAGCATTTT. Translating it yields CASSPAGGTNQPQHF.

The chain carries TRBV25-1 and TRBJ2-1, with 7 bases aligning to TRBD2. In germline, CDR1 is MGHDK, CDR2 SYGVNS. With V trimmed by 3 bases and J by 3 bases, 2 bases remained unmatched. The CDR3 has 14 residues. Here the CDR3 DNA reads TGTGCCAGCAGTGACGGCGGGAGCTACAATGAGCAGTTCTTC. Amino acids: CASSDGGSYNEQFF.

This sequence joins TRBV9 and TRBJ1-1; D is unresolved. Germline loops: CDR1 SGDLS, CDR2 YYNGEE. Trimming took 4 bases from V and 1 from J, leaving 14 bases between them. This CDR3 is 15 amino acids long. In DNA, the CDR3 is TGTGCCAGCAGCCCATTATTAGTCCAGAACACTGAAGCTTTCTTT. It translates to CASSPLLVQNTEAFF.

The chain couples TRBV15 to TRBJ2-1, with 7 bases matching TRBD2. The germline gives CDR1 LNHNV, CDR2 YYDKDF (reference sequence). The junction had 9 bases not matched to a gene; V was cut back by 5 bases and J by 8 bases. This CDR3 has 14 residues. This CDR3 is CATSSREGRDEQFF. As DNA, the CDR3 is TGTGCCACCAGCTCTCGAGAAGGGAGGGATGAGCAGTTCTTC.

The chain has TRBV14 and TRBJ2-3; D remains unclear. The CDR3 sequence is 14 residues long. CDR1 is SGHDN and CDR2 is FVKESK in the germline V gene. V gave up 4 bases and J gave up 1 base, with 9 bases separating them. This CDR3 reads CASSRTWGTDTQYF. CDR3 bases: TGTGCCAGCAGCCGAACGTGGGGCACAGATACGCAGTATTTT.

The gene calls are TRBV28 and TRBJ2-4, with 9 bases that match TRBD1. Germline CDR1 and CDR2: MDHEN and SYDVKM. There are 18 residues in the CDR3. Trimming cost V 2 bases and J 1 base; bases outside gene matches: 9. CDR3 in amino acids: CASSLAGTGSGAKNIQYF. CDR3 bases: TGTGCCAGCAGTTTAGCGGGGACAGGGTCGGGGGCCAAAAACATTCAGTACTTC.